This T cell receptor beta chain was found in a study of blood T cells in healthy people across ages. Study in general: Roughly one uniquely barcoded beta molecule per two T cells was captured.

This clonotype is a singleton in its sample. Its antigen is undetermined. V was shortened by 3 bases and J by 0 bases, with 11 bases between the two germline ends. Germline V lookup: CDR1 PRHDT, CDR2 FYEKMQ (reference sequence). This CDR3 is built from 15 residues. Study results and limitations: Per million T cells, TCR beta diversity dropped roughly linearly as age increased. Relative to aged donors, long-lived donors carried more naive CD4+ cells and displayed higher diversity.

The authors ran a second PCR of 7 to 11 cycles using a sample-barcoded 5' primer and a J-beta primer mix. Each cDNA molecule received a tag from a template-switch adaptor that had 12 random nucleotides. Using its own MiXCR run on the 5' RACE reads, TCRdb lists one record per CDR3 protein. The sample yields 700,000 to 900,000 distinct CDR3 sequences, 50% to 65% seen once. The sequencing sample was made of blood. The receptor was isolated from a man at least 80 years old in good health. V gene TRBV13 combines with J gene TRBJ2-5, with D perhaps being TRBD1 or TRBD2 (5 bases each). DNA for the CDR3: TGTGCCAGCAGCTTCGGGACCGGATACCAAGAGACCCAGTACTTC. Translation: CASSFGTGYQETQYF.